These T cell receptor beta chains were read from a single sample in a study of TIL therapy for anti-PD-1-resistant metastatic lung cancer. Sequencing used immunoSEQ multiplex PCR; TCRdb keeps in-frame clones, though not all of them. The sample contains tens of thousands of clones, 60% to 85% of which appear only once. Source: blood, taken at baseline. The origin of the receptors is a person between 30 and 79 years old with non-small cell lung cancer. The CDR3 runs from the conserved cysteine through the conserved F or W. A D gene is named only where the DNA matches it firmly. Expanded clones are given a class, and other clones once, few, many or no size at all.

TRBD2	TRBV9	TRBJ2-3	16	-	TGTGCCAGCAGCGTATCCGTAGCGGGGGACACAGATACGCAGTATTTT	CASSVSVAGDTDTQYF
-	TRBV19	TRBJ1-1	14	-	TGTGCCAGTAGGCCGGGACACGGGAACACTGAAGCTTTCTTT	CASRPGHGNTEAFF
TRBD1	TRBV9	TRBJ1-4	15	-	TGTGCCAGCAGCGTAGGGGACAGGGAAGGTGAAAAACTGTTTTTT	CASSVGDREGEKLFF
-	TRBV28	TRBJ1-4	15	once	TGTGCCAGCAGTCACCCCGCGACGCCAAATGAAAAACTGTTTTTT	CASSHPATPNEKLFF
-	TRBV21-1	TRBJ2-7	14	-	TGTGCCAGCAGCAAAGGGTTTGCCAACTACGAGCAGTACTTC	CASSKGFANYEQYF
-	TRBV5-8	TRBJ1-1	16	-	TGTGCCAGCAGCCTGACACTTCCCATGGGGGGCACTGAAGCTTTCTTT	CASSLTLPMGGTEAFF
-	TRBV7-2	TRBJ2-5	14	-	TGTGCCAGCAGCTTAGCGAAAGGGAGGGAGACCCAGTACTTC	CASSLAKGRETQYF
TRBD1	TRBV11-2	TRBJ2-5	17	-	TGTGCCAGCAGCCGGGCCGGGACAGGGATCCTCAGAGGGACCCAGTACTTC	CASSRAGTGILRGTQYF
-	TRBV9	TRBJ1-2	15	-	TGTGCCAGCAGCGTACGGGGCCAGGAGGGCCGCGGCTACACCTTC	CASSVRGQEGRGYTF
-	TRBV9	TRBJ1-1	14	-	TGTGCCAGCAGCGGTTACGGCCGGTACACTGAAGCTTTCTTT	CASSGYGRYTEAFF
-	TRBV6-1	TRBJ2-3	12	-	TGTGCCAGCACGGGAGTGACAGATACGCAGTATTTT	CASTGVTDTQYF
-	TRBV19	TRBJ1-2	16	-	TGTGCCAGTAGTATATCAACAGGGATCCCTAACTATGGCTACACCTTC	CASSISTGIPNYGYTF
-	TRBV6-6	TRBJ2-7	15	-	TGTGCCAGCAGGGGGACGGGACGGAGCTCCTACGAGCAGTACTTC	CASRGTGRSSYEQYF
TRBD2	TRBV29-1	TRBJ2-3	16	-	TGCAGCGTTGAAGTGTGGGAGGGAGTGGCGGCAGATACGCAGTATTTT	CSVEVWEGVAADTQYF
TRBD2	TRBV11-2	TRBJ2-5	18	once	TGTGCCAGCAGCTTAGTCCGGGGGGGGTACCAGGCGCAGGAGACCCAGTACTTC	CASSLVRGGYQAQETQYF
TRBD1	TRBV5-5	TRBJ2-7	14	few	TGTGCCAGCAGCTTGGTCGCCAGGGGGTACGAGCAGTACTTC	CASSLVARGYEQYF
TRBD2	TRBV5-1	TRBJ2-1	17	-	TGCGCCAGCAGCTTGGTTACTAGCGGGGTCAAAGGAAATGAGCAGTTCTTC	CASSLVTSGVKGNEQFF
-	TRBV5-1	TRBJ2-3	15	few	TGCGCCAGCAGCCCTGGGGGGACTAGCACAGATACGCAGTATTTT	CASSPGGTSTDTQYF
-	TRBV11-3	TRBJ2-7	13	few	TGTGCCAGCGGGTGGGACCCTACGGGCGAGCAGTACTTC	CASGWDPTGEQYF
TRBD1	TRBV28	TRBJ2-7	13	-	TGTGCCAGCAGTCCGACAGGGCAATACGAGCAGTACTTC	CASSPTGQYEQYF
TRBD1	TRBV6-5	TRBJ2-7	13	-	TGTGCCACATACCGGGACAGGGGCCACGAGCAGTACTTC	CATYRDRGHEQYF
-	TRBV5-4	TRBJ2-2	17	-	TGTGCCAGCAGCTTGAAGAGGAGCAGTGGTAACTTTTGGGAGCTGTTTTTT	CASSLKRSSGNFWELFF
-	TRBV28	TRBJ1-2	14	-	TGTGCCAGCAGTTTAGGAAGGGATTTGTATGGCTACACCTTC	CASSLGRDLYGYTF
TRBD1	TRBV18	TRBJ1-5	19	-	TGTGCCAGCTCATCTATATCCCCGACAGGGGTGCTTTCAAATCAGCCCCAGCATTTT	CASSSISPTGVLSNQPQHF
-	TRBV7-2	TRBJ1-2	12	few	TGTGCCAGCAGCCAGAGCCTCCTAACGATTACCTTC	CASSQSLLTITF
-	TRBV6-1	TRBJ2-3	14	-	TGTGCCAGCAGTGAAGCGCTATGGGGGTTAGAGGGGCATTTT	CASSEALWGLEGHF
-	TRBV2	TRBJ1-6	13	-	TGTGCCAGCAGTGAAGGTTATAATTCACCCCTCCACTTT	CASSEGYNSPLHF
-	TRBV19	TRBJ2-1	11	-	TGTGCCAGTAGTATGTATGGGGAGCAGTTCTTC	CASSMYGEQFF
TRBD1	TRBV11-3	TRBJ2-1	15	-	TGTGCCAGCAGCCTCGCTGGGCACAGGGGCAATGAGCAGTTCTTC	CASSLAGHRGNEQFF
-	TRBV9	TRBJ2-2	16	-	TGTGCCAGCAGCCCCCACAGGGCACCCAACACCGGGGAGCTGTTTTTT	CASSPHRAPNTGELFF
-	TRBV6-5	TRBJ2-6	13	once	TGTGCCAGCAGTAATTCTGGGGCCAACGTCCTGACTTTC	CASSNSGANVLTF
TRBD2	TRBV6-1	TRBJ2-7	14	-	TGTGCCGGCCAGCTGAGGACTAGCGGGGGGGAGCAGTACTTC	CAGQLRTSGGEQYF
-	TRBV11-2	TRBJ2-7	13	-	TGTGCCAGCAGCTTAGGGGCGGGGATCGAGCAGTACTTC	CASSLGAGIEQYF